This T cell receptor beta chain was identified in a study of shared clonotypes between healthy human individuals. The CDR3 has 17 residues. Germline V CDR1 and CDR2: MDHEN, SYDVKM. V was pared by 1 base and J by 1 base, with 17 bases between. Study results and limitations: The small donor group covered limited genetic and exposure diversity.

Genomic DNA (from each subset) was split evenly across several immunoSEQ plates. In the original analysis: Junction-only sequences without quality scores came from ImmunoSEQ, so filtering differed. Clones were read by immunoSEQ multiplex PCR, and TCRdb kept only the in-frame ones, dropping some. V and J calls and clone size are given by that table; D and trimming were obtained from the DNA. This sample has more than 450,000 clones, with more than 65% found just once. About this clone: What it binds is not known.

Source material: PBMCs. V gene TRBV28 combines with J gene TRBJ2-7, with D perhaps given as TRBD1 or TRBD2 (5 bases each). The source of this sequence is a woman between 35 and 50 years old in good health. Some clones in this sample may be carry-over from other donors' samples. The CDR3 spells CASSLSPGTHASYEQYF. The CDR3 DNA is TGTGCCAGCAGTTTATCCCCCGGGACCCACGCATCCTACGAGCAGTACTTC.